This TCR beta chain is from a study of T cell responses to AZD1222 COVID-19 vaccine. Germline loops: CDR1 GTSNPN, CDR2 SVGIG (reference sequence). This CDR3 contains 14 residues. V lost 0 bases and J 7 bases, leaving 15 bases between the germline ends. Study findings and constraints: Rises in breadth and depth of Spike-specific TCRs came after two AZD1222 doses. Donors were chiefly white British, with a greater number of females, and clonal diversity was perhaps underestimated.

Comments on this clone: Its antigen remains unknown.

Clones were read by immunoSEQ multiplex PCR, and TCRdb kept only the in-frame ones, dropping some. This sample has approximately 120,000 clones, with roughly 84% found just once. The chain couples TRBV30 to TRBJ1-1, with a possible D match to TRBD1 (5 bases). The sample consisted of peripheral blood, taken 28 days after the second AZD1222 dose. This clonotype was obtained from an adult who received the AZD1222 COVID-19 vaccine. CDR3 coding DNA: TGTGCCTGGAGTGTACGACAGCCTAGCATTGAAGCTTTCTTT. This translates into CAWSVRQPSIEAFF.